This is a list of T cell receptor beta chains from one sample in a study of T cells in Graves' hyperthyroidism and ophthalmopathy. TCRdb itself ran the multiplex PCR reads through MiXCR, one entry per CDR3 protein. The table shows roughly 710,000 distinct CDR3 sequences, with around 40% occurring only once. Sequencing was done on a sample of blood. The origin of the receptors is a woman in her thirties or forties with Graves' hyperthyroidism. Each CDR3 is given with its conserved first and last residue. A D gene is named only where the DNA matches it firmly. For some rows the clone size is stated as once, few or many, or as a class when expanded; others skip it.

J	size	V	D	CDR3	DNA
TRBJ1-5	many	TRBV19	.	CASSFLDGDRQPQHF	TGTGCCAGTAGTTTCCTGGACGGTGACAGACAGCCCCAGCATTTT
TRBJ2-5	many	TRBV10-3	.	CATRTGPGETQYF	TGTGCCACCAGGACGGGGCCGGGGGAGACCCAGTACTTC
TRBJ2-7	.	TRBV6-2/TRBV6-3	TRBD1	CASTERADRAYEQYF	TGTGCCAGCACCGAACGGGCGGACAGGGCCTACGAGCAGTACTTC
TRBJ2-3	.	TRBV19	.	CASSMEGRTDTQYF	TGTGCCAGTAGTATGGAGGGAAGGACAGATACGCAGTATTTT
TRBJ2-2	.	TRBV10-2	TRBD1	CASSPGTGTGGLFF	TGCGCCAGCAGCCCCGGGACAGGCACCGGGGGGCTGTTTTTT
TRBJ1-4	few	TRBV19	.	CASSIRTEEKLFF	TGTGCCAGTAGTATCCGGACCGAAGAAAAACTGTTTTTT
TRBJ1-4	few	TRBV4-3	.	CASSQTPSWGLEKLFF	TGCGCCAGCAGCCAGACGCCTTCTTGGGGACTGGAAAAACTGTTTTTT
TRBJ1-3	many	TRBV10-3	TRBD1	CAISSRQGMVAGNTIYF	TGTGCCATCAGCTCTCGACAGGGTATGGTTGCAGGAAACACCATATATTTT
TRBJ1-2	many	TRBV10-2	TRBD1	CASTGQGANYGYTF	TGCGCCAGCACCGGACAGGGGGCTAACTATGGCTACACCTTC
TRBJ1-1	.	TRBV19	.	CAGSSGGAGTEAFF	TGTGCCGGTAGTTCCGGAGGCGCGGGCACTGAAGCTTTCTTT
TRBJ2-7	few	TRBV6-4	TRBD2	CASKISGSSYEQYF	TGTGCCAGCAAGATTAGCGGGTCCTCCTACGAGCAGTACTTC
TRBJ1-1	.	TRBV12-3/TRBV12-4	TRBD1	CASSLTRRGGNTEAFF	TGTGCCAGCAGTTTAACCCGCAGGGGGGGGAACACTGAAGCTTTCTTT
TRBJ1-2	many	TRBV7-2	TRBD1	CASSPTGMVYGYTF	TGTGCCAGCAGCCCGACAGGGATGGTCTATGGCTACACCTTC
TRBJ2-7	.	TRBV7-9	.	CASSLREMKGSYEQYF	TGTGCCAGCAGCTTACGGGAGATGAAGGGGTCCTACGAGCAGTACTTC
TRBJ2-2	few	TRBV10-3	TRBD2	CASTSGQNTGELFF	TGTGCCAGTACTAGCGGACAGAACACCGGGGAGCTGTTTTTT
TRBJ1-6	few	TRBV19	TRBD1	CASSWTGVNSPLHF	TGTGCCAGTAGTTGGACAGGGGTTAATTCACCCCTCCACTTT
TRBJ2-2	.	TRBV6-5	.	CAGSYGGTGELFF	TGTGCCGGCAGTTACGGGGGCACCGGGGAGCTGTTTTTT
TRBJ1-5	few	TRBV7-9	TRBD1	CASSPGDRGVNQPQHF	TGTGCCAGCAGCCCGGGCGACAGGGGAGTCAATCAGCCCCAGCATTTT